This TCR beta chain was sequenced in a study of blood T cell repertoires in COVID-19. Study context: Acute and convalescent COVID-19 specimens originated in the United States, Italy and Spain. Sources were T cells, B-cell-depleted T cells, or PBMCs; the material itself was cDNA or gDNA.

Enrollment of patients from Seattle took place during active infection, with longitudinal follow-up. Original processing notes: Estimation of nucleated cell counts relied on the amplification of reference gene primers. Here immunoSEQ multiplex PCR was the method, and the copy in TCRdb shows in-frame clones only, minus some. V and J calls and clone size come straight from that table; D and trimming were deduced from the DNA. This sample yields 12,000 or so clones, of which over 60% are seen a single time; about 9.5% belongs to the top ten. V was pared by 3 bases and J by 4 bases, with 11 bases of the junction left unmatched. From germline, CDR1 is SGHNT and CDR2 YYREEE (reference sequence). This CDR3 region has 18 residues.

Material: peripheral blood. The V and J genes are TRBV5-4 and TRBJ2-2; 11 nucleotides match TRBD2. This TCR came from a man in his fifties or sixties with COVID-19, enrolled during active disease. CDR3 sequence (DNA): TGTGCCAGCAGCTCCATAGCGGGGGGGCCGGTGGGCACCGGGGAGCTGTTTTTT. Its protein product is CASSSIAGGPVGTGELFF. Full variable domain (remainder filled in from reference TRBV5-4 and TRBJ2-2): ETGVTQSPTHLIKTRGQQVTLRCSSQSGHNTVSWYQQALGQGPQFIFQYYREEENGRGNFPPRFSGLQFPNYSSELNVNALELDDSALYLCASSSIAGGPVGTGELFFGEGSRLTVL.